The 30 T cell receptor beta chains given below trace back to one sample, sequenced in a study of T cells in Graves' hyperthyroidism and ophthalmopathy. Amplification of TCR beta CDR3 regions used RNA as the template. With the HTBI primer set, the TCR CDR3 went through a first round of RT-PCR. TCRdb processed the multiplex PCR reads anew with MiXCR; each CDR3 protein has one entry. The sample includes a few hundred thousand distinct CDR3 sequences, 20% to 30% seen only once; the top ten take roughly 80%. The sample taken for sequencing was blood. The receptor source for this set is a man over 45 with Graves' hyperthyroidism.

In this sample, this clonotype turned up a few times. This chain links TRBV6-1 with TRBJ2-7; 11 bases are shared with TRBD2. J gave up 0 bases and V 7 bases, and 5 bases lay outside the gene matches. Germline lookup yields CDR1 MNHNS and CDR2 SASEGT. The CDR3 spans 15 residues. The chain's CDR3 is CASTTSGSDSYEQYF. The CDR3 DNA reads TGTGCCAGCACCACTAGCGGGAGTGACTCCTACGAGCAGTACTTC.

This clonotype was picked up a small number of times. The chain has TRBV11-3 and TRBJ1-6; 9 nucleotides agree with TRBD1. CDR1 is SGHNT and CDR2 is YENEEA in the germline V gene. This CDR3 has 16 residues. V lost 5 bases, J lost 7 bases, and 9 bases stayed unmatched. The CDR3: CASSPVGGQGNSPLHF. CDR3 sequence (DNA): TGTGCCAGCAGCCCCGTTGGGGGACAGGGCAATTCACCCCTCCACTTT.

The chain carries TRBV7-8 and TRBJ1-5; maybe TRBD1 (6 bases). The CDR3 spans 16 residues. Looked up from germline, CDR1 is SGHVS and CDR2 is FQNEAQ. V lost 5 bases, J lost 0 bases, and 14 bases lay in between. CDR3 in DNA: TGTGCCAGCAGCCTCGGGACAAGAATTAGCAATCAGCCCCAGCATTTT. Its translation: CASSLGTRISNQPQHF.

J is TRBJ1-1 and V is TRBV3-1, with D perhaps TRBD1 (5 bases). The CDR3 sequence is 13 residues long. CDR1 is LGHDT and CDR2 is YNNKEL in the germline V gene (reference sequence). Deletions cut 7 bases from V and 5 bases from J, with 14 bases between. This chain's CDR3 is CASMNWGGTEAFF. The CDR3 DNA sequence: TGTGCCAGCATGAATTGGGGGGGAACTGAAGCTTTCTTT.

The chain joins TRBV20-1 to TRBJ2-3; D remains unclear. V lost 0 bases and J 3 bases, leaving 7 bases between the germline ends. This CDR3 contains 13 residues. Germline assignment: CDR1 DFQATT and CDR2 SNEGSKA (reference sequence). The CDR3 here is CSARDRQTDTQYF. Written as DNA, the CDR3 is TGCAGTGCTAGAGATAGGCAGACAGATACGCAGTATTTT.

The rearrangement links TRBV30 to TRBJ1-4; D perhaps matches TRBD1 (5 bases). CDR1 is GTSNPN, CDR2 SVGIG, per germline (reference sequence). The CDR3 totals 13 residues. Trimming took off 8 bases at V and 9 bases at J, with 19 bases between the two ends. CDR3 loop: CAGRWGLDKKLFF. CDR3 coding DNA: TGTGCCGGGCGGTGGGGCCTGGATAAAAAACTGTTTTTT.

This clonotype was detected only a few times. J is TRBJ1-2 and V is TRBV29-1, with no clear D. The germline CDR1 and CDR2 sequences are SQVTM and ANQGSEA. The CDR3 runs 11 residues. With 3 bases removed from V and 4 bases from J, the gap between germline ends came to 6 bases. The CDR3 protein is CSVDMFYGYTF. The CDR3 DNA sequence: TGCAGCGTTGACATGTTCTATGGCTACACCTTC.

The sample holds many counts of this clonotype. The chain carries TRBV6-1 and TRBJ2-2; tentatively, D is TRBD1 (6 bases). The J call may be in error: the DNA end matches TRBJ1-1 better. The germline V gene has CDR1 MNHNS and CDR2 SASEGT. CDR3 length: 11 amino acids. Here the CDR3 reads CASSERGGAFF. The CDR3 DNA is TGTGCCAGCAGTGAAAGGGGGGGAGCTTTCTTT.

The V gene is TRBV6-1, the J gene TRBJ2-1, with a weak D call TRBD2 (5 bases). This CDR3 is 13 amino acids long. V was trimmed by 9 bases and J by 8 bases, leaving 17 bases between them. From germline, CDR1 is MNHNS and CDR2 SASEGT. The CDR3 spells CASRFGVFDEQFF. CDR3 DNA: TGTGCCAGTCGATTCGGGGTTTTCGATGAGCAGTTCTTC.

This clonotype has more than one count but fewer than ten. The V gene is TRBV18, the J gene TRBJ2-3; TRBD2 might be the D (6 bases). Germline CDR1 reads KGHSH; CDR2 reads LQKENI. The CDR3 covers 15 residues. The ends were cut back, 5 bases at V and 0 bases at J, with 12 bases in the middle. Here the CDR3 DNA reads TGTGCCAGCTCAGCCCCCGGGACTAGCACAGATACGCAGTATTTT. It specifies CASSAPGTSTDTQYF.

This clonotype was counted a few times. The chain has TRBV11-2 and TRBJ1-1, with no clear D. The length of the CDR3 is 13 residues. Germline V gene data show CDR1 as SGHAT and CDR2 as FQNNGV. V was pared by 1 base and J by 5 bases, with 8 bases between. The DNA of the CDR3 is TGTGCCAGCAGCTTAGTTGTAGAGACTGAAGCTTTCTTT. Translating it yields CASSLVVETEAFF.

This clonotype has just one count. CDR3 sequence (DNA): TGCGCCAGCAGCCAAGGAGTTGGGGACGTTGGCTACACCTTC. Translated: CASSQGVGDVGYTF. J is TRBJ1-2 and V is TRBV4-1; perhaps TRBD1 as D (5 bases). The CDR3 is 14 residues long. The germline V gene has CDR1 MGHRA and CDR2 YSYEKL. The V end was cut by 1 base, the J end by 7 bases, with 13 bases between.

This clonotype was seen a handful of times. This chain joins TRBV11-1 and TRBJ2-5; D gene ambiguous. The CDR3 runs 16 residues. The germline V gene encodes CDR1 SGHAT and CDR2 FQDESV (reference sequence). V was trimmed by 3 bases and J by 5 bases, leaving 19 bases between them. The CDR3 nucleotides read TGTGCCAGCAGCTTTTCAAGTCTAAATGGCGGCGAGACCCAGTACTTC. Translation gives CASSFSSLNGGETQYF.

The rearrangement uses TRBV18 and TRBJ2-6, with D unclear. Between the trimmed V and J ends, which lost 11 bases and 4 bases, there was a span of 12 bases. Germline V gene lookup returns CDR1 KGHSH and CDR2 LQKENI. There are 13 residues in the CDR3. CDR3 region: CAAPETGANVLTF. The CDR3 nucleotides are TGTGCCGCTCCTGAAACCGGGGCCAACGTCCTGACTTTC.

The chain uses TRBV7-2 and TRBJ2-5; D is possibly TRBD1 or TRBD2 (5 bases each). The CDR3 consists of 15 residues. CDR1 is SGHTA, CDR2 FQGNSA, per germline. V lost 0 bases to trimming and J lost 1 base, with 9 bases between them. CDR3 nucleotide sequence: TGTGCCAGCAGCTTAGCGGGACGCCGCCAAGAGACCCAGTACTTC. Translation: CASSLAGRRQETQYF.

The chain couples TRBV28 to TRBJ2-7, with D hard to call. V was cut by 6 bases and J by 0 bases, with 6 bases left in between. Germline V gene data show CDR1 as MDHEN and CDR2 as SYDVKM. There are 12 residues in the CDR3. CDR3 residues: CASRKISYEQYF. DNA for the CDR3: TGTGCCAGCAGGAAAATCTCCTACGAGCAGTACTTC.

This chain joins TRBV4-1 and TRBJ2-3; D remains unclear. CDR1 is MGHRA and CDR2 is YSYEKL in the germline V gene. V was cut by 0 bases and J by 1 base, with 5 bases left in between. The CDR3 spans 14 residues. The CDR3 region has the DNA TGCGCCAGCAGCCAAGATACCGGCACAGATACGCAGTATTTT. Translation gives CASSQDTGTDTQYF.

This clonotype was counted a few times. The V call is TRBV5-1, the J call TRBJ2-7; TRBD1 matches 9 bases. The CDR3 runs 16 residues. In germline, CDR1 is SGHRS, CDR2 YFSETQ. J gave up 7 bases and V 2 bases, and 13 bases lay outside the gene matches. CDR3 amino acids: CASSFVAGTGLREQYF. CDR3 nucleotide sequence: TGCGCCAGCAGCTTCGTCGCGGGGACAGGGTTGAGGGAGCAGTACTTC.

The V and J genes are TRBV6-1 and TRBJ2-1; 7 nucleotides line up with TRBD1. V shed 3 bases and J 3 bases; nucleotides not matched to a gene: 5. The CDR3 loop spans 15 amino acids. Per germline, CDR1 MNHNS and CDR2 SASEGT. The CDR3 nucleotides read TGTGCCAGCAGTGATGAGGGACAGAACTACAATGAGCAGTTCTTC. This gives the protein CASSDEGQNYNEQFF.

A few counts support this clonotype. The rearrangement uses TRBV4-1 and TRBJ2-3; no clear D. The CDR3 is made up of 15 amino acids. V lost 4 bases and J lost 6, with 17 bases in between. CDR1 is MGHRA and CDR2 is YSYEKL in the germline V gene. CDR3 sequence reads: CASSLPRFGLDTQYF. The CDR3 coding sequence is TGCGCCAGCAGCCTCCCGAGGTTCGGGCTGGATACGCAGTATTTT.

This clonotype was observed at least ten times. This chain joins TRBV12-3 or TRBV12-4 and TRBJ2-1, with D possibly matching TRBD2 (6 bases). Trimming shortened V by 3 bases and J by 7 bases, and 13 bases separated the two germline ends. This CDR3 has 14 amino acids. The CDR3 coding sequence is TGTGCCAGCAGTTTGACGGGAGCATTGAATGAGCAGTTCTTC. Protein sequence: CASSLTGALNEQFF.

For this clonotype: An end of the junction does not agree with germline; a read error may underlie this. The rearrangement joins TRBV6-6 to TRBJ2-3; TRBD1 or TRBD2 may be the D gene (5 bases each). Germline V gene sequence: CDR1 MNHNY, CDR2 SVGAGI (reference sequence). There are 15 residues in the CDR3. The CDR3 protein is CASSYSERGADTRYF. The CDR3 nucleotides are TGTGCCAGCAGTTACTCAGAGAGGGGTGCAGATACGCGGTATTTT.

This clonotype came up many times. DNA for the CDR3: TGTGCCAGCAGCTTAGCCCCTGGGGGCAATCAGCCCCAGCATTTT. Translating gives CASSLAPGGNQPQHF. The rearrangement uses TRBV11-1 and TRBJ1-5, with D uncertain. Per the germline V gene, CDR1 is SGHAT and CDR2 is FQDESV (reference sequence). Trimming left V 0 bases short and J 2 bases short, with 8 bases between. This CDR3 is built from 15 residues.

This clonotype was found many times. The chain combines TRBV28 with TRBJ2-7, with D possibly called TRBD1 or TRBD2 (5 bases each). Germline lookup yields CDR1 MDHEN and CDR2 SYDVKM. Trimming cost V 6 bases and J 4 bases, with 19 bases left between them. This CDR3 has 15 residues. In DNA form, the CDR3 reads TGTGCCAGCAGCTATGGGACGGTGGGCAAGTACGAGCAGTACTTC. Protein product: CASSYGTVGKYEQYF.

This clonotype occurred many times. The CDR3, as DNA: TGTGCCAGCAGCCCGGGACTAGCGGGAGGGCTTTATGAGCAGTTCTTC. Encoded protein: CASSPGLAGGLYEQFF. The rearrangement joins TRBV7-2 to TRBJ2-1, with 16 bases aligning to TRBD2. The V and J ends lost 5 bases and 8 bases, in that order; junction bases with no gene match: 6. There are 16 residues in the CDR3. CDR1 and CDR2 from the germline V gene are SGHTA and FQGNSA.

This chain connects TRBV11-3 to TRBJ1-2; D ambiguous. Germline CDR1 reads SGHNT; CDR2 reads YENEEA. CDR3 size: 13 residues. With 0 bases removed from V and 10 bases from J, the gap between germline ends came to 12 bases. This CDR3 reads CASSLEFEGAYTF. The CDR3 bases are TGTGCCAGCAGCTTAGAGTTCGAGGGCGCCTACACCTTC.

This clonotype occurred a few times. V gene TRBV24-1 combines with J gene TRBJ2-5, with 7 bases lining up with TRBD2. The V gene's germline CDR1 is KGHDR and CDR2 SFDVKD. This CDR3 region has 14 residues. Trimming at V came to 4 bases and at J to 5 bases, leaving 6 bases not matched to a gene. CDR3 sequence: CATSEPRGSETQYF. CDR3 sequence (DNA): TGTGCCACCAGTGAACCGCGGGGGAGCGAGACCCAGTACTTC.

CDR3 nucleotides: TGTGCCAGCAGTTTGGGGCAGCCCTATGGCTACACCTTC. Translated, it gives CASSLGQPYGYTF. The chain carries TRBV27 and TRBJ1-2; possibly TRBD1 for D (5 bases). This CDR3 comprises 13 residues. Trimming took off 3 bases at V and 4 bases at J, with 9 bases between the two ends. Germline V gene sequence: CDR1 MNHEY, CDR2 SMNVEV (reference sequence).

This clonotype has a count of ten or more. The CDR3 region is CASSPGTIQETQYF. Here the CDR3 DNA reads TGTGCCAGCAGCCCTGGTACGATCCAAGAGACCCAGTACTTC. The chain carries TRBV28 and TRBJ2-5; no firm D call. Germline CDR1 reads MDHEN; CDR2 reads SYDVKM. The CDR3 extends over 14 amino acids. Between the trimmed V and J ends, which lost 6 bases and 1 base, there was a span of 12 bases.

Here the CDR3 reads CASSPGTVLSSYEQYF. CDR3 coding DNA: TGCGCCAGCAGCCCCGGGACAGTGTTATCCTCCTACGAGCAGTACTTC. This chain connects TRBV5-1 to TRBJ2-7; 7 positions match TRBD1. Per germline, CDR1 SGHRS and CDR2 YFSETQ. The CDR3 spans 16 residues. V shed 4 bases, J shed 0 bases, and the junction held 10 bases outside the gene matches.